Below, 12 T cell receptor beta chains from the same sample are listed, as sequenced in a study of blood T cells in healthy people across ages. A J-beta primer mix and a sample-barcoded 5' primer were used in a second PCR of about 6 to 12 cycles. A single record per CDR3 protein comes from TCRdb applying MiXCR to the 5' RACE reads. This table holds 1.6 million or so distinct CDR3 sequences, around 35% found once. The sequencing input was blood. These receptors came from a woman in her twenties or thirties in good health.

J is TRBJ1-2 and V is TRBV7-2, with D hard to call. The V and J ends lost 6 bases and 1 base respectively, with 18 bases between them. CDR3 length equals 16 residues. Germline CDR1 SGHTA, CDR2 FQGNSA. This CDR3 reads CASRKGVRRINYGYTF. CDR3 nucleotide sequence: TGTGCCAGCAGGAAGGGTGTTAGAAGAATTAACTATGGCTACACCTTC.

This clonotype was picked up a small number of times. V gene TRBV25-1 combines with J gene TRBJ1-5, with no clear D. Germline assignment: CDR1 MGHDK and CDR2 SYGVNS. The CDR3 consists of 13 residues. V lost 6 bases and J lost 8, with 14 bases in between. The CDR3 sequence: CASRNQESEPQHF. The DNA of the CDR3 is TGTGCCAGCAGGAACCAGGAATCAGAGCCCCAGCATTTT. The full variable domain, rest sourced from reference TRBV25-1 and TRBJ1-5, is EADIYQTPRYLVIGTGKKITLECSQTMGHDKMYWYQQDPGMELHLIHYSYGVNSTEKGDLSSESTVSRIRTEHFPLTLESARPSHTSQYLCASRNQESEPQHFGDGTRLSIL.

This chain connects TRBV6-1 to TRBJ1-2; D uncertain. Trimming pared 2 bases from V and 3 bases from J, leaving 13 bases between. The CDR3 covers 15 residues. The germline V gene has CDR1 MNHNS and CDR2 SASEGT. CDR3 residues: CASSEQYSPDYGYTF. In DNA, the CDR3 is TGTGCCAGCAGTGAACAGTACTCCCCCGACTATGGCTACACCTTC.

The sample holds one count of this clonotype. This chain joins TRBV29-1 and TRBJ2-3; D is undetermined. Germline V gene sequence: CDR1 SQVTM, CDR2 ANQGSEA. The CDR3 has 11 amino acids. Here the CDR3 DNA reads TGCGGGGTATCTGGGGCAGATACGCAGTATTTT. The encoded protein is CGVSGADTQYF.

The chain employs TRBV6-5 and TRBJ2-6; 7 positions match TRBD1. The CDR3 extends over 18 amino acids. From germline, CDR1 is MNHEY and CDR2 SVGAGI. V gave up 2 bases and J gave up 3 bases; unmatched junction bases: 10. The CDR3: CASSYGWTGNNGANVLTF. CDR3 nucleotides: TGTGCCAGCAGTTACGGTTGGACAGGCAATAATGGGGCCAACGTCCTGACTTTC.

The chain uses TRBV11-2 and TRBJ1-1; D may be TRBD1 (5 bases). Germline values: CDR1 SGHAT, CDR2 FQNNGV. CDR3 length equals 16 residues. V shed 0 bases and J shed 0 bases, with 11 bases lying between them. The CDR3 bases are TGTGCCAGCAGCTTAGAGTGGTTGGGGGTGAACACTGAAGCTTTCTTT. Translated, it gives CASSLEWLGVNTEAFF.

The chain combines TRBV9 with TRBJ2-1; D not resolved. Germline CDR1 is SGDLS and CDR2 is YYNGEE. The CDR3 length is 16 residues. V lost 0 bases and J 9 bases, leaving 19 bases between the germline ends. The CDR3 region has the DNA TGTGCCAGCAGCGTAGAGGCTGGGCTTGAACTTAGTGAGCAGTTCTTC. Its translation is CASSVEAGLELSEQFF.

This clonotype was seen only a few times. The CDR3, as DNA: TGTGCCAGCAGCTTAGCCTTTTCGGGAGCAGAGACCCAGTACTTC. This gives the protein CASSLAFSGAETQYF. The chain joins TRBV7-9 to TRBJ2-5, with D possibly being TRBD2 (6 bases). V was shortened by 0 bases and J by 4 bases, with 12 bases between the two germline ends. The CDR3 extends over 15 amino acids. Per the germline V gene, CDR1 is SEHNR and CDR2 is FQNEAQ (reference sequence).

V usage is TRBV5-1 and J usage is TRBJ2-7; D is ambiguous. Germline CDR1 reads SGHRS; CDR2 reads YFSETQ. Trimming pared 0 bases from V and 2 bases from J, leaving 9 bases between. The CDR3 contains 14 residues. The CDR3 loop is CASSLDGKAYEQYF. The DNA for the CDR3 is TGCGCCAGCAGCTTGGATGGCAAAGCCTACGAGCAGTACTTC.

This clonotype was seen a handful of times. This chain connects TRBV6-2 or TRBV6-3 to TRBJ2-7, with D possibly being TRBD2 (7 bases). V shed 0 bases and J shed 0 bases, with 12 bases lying between them. This CDR3 is built from 16 residues. Per the germline V gene, CDR1 is MNHEY and CDR2 is SVGEGT. The CDR3: CASSYSPRGASYEQYF. CDR3 coding DNA: TGTGCCAGCAGTTACTCGCCCCGGGGGGCCTCCTACGAGCAGTACTTC.

J is TRBJ2-7 and V is TRBV4-1, with D maybe TRBD2 (6 bases). CDR1 is MGHRA and CDR2 is YSYEKL in the germline V gene. With 4 bases removed from V and 2 bases from J, the gap between germline ends came to 15 bases. The CDR3 length is 15 residues. CDR3 sequence: CASSPRGTLAYEQYF. The CDR3 nucleotides read TGCGCCAGCAGCCCCCGTGGGACTCTAGCCTACGAGCAGTACTTC.

Concerning this clonotype: The junction differs from germline at one of its ends, possibly a read error. The genes are TRBV5-1 and TRBJ2-1; 10 bases map to TRBD2. Germline V gene data show CDR1 as SGHRS and CDR2 as YFSETQ. The CDR3 runs 16 residues. CDR3 sequence reads: CTSRLRAGGSYNEQFF. The CDR3 DNA reads as TGCACCAGCAGGCTTAGAGCGGGAGGGTCCTACAATGAGCAGTTCTTC.